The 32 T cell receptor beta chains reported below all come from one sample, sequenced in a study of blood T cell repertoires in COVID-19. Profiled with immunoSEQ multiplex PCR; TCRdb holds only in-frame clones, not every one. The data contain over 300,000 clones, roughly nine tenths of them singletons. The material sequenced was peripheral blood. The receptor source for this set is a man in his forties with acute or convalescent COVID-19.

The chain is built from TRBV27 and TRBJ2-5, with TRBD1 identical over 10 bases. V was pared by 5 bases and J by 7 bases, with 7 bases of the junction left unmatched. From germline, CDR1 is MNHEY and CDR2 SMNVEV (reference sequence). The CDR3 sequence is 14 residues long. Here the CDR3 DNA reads TGTGCCAGCAGTCCTCAGACAGGGGGCAGGACCCAGTACTTC. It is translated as CASSPQTGGRTQYF.

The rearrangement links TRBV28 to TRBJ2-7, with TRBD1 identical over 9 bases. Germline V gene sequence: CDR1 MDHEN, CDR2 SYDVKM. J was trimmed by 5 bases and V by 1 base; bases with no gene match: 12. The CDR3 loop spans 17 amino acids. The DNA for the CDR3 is TGTGCCAGCAGTTTATTTATCATGGGACAGGGTGTCGACGAGCAGTACTTC. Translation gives CASSLFIMGQGVDEQYF.

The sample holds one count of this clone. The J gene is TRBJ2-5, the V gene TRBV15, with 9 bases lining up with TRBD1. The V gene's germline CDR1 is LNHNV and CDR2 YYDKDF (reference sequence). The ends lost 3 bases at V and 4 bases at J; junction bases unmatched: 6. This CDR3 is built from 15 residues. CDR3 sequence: CATSRTGGRLETQYF. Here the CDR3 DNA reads TGTGCCACCAGCAGGACAGGGGGACGTTTAGAGACCCAGTACTTC.

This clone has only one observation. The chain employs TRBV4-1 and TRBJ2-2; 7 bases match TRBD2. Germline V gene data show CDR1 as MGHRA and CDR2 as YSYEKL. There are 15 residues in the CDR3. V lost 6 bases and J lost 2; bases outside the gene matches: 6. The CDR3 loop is CASRKLASNTGELFF. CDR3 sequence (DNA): TGCGCCAGCAGGAAACTAGCGTCAAACACCGGGGAGCTGTTTTTT.

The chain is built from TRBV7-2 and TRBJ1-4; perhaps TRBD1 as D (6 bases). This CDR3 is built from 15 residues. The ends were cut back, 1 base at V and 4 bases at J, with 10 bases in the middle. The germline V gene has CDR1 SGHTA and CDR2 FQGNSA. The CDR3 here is CASSLDRGGNEKLFF. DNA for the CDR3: TGTGCCAGCAGCTTAGATAGGGGGGGTAATGAAAAACTGTTTTTT.

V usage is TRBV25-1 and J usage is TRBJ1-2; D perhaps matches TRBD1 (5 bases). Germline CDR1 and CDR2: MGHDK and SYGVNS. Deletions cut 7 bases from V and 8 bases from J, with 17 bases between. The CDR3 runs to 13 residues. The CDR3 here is CASTPRQWGGYTF. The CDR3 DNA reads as TGTGCCAGCACCCCTAGACAGTGGGGAGGCTACACCTTC.

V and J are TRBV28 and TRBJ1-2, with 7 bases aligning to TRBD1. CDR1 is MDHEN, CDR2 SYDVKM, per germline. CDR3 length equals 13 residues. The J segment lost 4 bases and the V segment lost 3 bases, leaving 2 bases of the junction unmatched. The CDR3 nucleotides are TGTGCCAGCAGTTTGACAGGGCGCTATGGCTACACCTTC. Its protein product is CASSLTGRYGYTF.

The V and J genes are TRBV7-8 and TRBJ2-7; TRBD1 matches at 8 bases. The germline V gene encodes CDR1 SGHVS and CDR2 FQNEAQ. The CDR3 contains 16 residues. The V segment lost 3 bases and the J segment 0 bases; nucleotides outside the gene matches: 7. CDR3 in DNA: TGTGCCAGCAGCTTCAGTGACAGGGGATACTCCTACGAGCAGTACTTC. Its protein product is CASSFSDRGYSYEQYF.

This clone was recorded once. The CDR3 DNA is TGTGCCAGCAGTCCCTCCGACATTTTTGAGCCCCAGCATTTT. Encoded protein: CASSPSDIFEPQHF. The chain links TRBV6-5 to TRBJ1-5; D unresolved. This CDR3 comprises 14 residues. Trimming removed 5 bases at V and 8 bases at J, with 16 bases between. CDR1 and CDR2 (germline): MNHEY, SVGAGI.

The CDR3 is CASSVGTGGNQPQHF. CDR3 nucleotides: TGTGCCAGCAGCGTAGGAACAGGGGGGAATCAGCCCCAGCATTTT. The V and J genes are TRBV9 and TRBJ1-5; 8 bases match TRBD1. V shed 0 bases, J shed 4 bases, and the junction held 3 bases outside the gene matches. CDR3 size: 15 residues. The germline CDR1 and CDR2 sequences are SGDLS and YYNGEE. The full variable domain, in which reference TRBV9 and TRBJ1-5 provide the parts outside the CDR3, is DSGVTQTPKHLITATGQRVTLRCSPRSGDLSVYWYQQSLDQGLQFLIQYYNGEERAKGNILERFSAQQFPDLHSELNLSSLELGDSALYFCASSVGTGGNQPQHFGDGTRLSIL.

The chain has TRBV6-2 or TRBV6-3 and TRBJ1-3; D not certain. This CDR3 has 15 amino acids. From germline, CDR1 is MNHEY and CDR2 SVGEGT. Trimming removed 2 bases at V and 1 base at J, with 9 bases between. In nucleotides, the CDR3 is TGTGCCAGCAGTTACCTGCCGGGTTCTGGAAACACCATATATTTT. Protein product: CASSYLPGSGNTIYF.

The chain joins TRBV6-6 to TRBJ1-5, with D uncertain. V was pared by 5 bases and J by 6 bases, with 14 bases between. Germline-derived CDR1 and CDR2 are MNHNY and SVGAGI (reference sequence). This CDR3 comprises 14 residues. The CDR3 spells CASSRSAASQPQHF. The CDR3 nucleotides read TGTGCCAGCAGTCGATCCGCGGCGAGTCAGCCCCAGCATTTT.

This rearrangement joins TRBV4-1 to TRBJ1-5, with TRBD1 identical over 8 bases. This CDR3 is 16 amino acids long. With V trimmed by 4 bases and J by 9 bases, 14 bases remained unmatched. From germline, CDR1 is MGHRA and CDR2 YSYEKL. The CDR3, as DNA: TGCGCCAGCAGCCCCCTACCAGCAGGGGGCAAGAGGCCCCAGCATTTT. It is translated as CASSPLPAGGKRPQHF.

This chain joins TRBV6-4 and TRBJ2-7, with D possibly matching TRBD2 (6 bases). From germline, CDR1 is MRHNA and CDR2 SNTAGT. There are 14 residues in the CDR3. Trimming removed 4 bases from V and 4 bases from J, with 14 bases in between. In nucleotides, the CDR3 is TGTGCCAGCAGTGGGTTGGGGGGAGAGTACGAGCAGTACTTC. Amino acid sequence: CASSGLGGEYEQYF.

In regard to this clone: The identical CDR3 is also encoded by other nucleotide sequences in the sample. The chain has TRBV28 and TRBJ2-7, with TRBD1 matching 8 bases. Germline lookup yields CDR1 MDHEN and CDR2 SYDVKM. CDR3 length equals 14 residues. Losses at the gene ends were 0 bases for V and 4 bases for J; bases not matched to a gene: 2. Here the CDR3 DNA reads TGTGCCAGCAGTTTATGGGACAGGGCTTACGAGCAGTACTTC. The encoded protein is CASSLWDRAYEQYF.

CDR3 protein: CASSLLPVNTEAFF. The CDR3 nucleotides are TGTGCCAGCAGCTTACTTCCGGTGAACACTGAAGCTTTCTTT. This chain connects TRBV5-6 to TRBJ1-1; D is undetermined. This CDR3 spans 14 amino acids. Trimming took off 2 bases at V and 0 bases at J, with 8 bases between the two ends. Germline CDR1 SGHDT, CDR2 YYEEEE.

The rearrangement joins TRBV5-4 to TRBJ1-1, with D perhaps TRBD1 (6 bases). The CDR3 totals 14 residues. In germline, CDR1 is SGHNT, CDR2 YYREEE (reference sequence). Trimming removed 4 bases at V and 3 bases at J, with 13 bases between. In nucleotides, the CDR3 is TGTGCCAGCAGCCAGGACAGTACATACACTGAAGCTTTCTTT. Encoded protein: CASSQDSTYTEAFF.

This CDR3 is CAISESSGDRGQSGYTF. The CDR3 nucleotides are TGTGCCATCAGTGAGTCGTCGGGGGACAGGGGGCAGAGTGGCTACACCTTC. This sequence joins TRBV10-3 and TRBJ1-2; 12 bases are a match to TRBD1. This CDR3 has 17 residues. With 0 bases clipped from V and 7 bases from J, the junction kept 9 bases outside the gene matches. Germline loops: CDR1 ENHRY, CDR2 SYGVKD.

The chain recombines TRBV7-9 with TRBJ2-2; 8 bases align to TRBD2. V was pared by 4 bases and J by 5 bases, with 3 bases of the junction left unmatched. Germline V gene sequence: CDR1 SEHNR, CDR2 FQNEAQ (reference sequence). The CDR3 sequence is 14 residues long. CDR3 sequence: CASSSAGGTGELFF. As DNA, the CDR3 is TGTGCCAGCAGCTCCGCGGGGGGAACCGGGGAGCTGTTTTTT. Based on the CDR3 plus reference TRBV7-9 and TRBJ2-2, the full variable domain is DTGVSQNPRHKITKRGQNVTFRCDPISEHNRLYWYRQTLGQGPEFLTYFQNEAQLEKSRLLSDRFSAERPKGSFSTLEIQRTEQGDSAMYLCASSSAGGTGELFFGEGSRLTVL.

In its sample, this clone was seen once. CDR3 protein: CASSLDGRLAANYGYTF. The CDR3 nucleotides read TGTGCCAGCAGCTTGGATGGCCGACTTGCGGCTAACTATGGCTACACCTTC. The chain combines TRBV5-4 with TRBJ1-2; D is uncertain. The CDR3 runs to 17 residues. V was clipped by 0 bases and J by 0 bases, with 15 bases between them. Germline CDR1 is SGHNT and CDR2 is YYREEE (reference sequence). Full variable domain (remainder filled in from reference TRBV5-4 and TRBJ1-2): ETGVTQSPTHLIKTRGQQVTLRCSSQSGHNTVSWYQQALGQGPQFIFQYYREEENGRGNFPPRFSGLQFPNYSSELNVNALELDDSALYLCASSLDGRLAANYGYTFGSGTRLTVV.

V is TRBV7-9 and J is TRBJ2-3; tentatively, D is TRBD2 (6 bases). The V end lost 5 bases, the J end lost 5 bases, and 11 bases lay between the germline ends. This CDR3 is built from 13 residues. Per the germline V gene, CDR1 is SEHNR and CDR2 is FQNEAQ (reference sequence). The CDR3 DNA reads TGTGCCAGCAGCCCGACTAGGATAGATACGCAGTATTTT. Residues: CASSPTRIDTQYF.

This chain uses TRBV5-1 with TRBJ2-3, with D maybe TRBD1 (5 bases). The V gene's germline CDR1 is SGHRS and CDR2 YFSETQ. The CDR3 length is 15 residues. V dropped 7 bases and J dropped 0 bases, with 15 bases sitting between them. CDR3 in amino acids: CASGGRTRSTDTQYF. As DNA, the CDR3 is TGCGCCAGCGGCGGAAGGACACGAAGCACAGATACGCAGTATTTT.

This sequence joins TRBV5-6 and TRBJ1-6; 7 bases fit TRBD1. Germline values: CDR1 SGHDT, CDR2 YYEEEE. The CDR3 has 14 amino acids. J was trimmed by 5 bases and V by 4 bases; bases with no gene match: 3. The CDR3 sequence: CASSQDRNNSPLHF. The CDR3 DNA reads TGTGCCAGCAGCCAGGACAGGAATAATTCACCCCTCCACTTT.

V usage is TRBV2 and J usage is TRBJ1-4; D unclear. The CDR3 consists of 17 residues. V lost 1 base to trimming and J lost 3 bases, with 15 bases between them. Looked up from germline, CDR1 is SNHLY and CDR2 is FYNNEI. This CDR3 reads CASSEVGGYGANEKLFF. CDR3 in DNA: TGTGCCAGCAGTGAAGTGGGAGGGTACGGAGCTAATGAAAAACTGTTTTTT.

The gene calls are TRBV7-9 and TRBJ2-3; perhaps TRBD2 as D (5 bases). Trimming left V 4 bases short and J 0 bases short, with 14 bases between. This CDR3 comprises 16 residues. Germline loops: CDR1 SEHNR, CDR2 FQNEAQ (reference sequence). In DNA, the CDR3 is TGTGCCAGCAGCTCCAGTCGTGGGGAGAGCACAGATACGCAGTATTTT. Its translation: CASSSSRGESTDTQYF.

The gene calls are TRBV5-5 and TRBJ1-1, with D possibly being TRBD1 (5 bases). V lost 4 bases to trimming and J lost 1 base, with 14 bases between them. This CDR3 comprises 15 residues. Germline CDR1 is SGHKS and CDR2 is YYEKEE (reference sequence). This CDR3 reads CASSLGRRRNTEAFF. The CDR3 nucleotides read TGTGCCAGCAGCCTGGGACGACGGAGGAACACTGAAGCTTTCTTT.

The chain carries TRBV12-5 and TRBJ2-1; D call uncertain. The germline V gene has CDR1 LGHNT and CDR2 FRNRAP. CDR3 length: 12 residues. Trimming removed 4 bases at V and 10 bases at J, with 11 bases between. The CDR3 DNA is TGTGCTAGTGGTTCTCAGGCATGGGAGCAGTTCTTC. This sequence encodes CASGSQAWEQFF.

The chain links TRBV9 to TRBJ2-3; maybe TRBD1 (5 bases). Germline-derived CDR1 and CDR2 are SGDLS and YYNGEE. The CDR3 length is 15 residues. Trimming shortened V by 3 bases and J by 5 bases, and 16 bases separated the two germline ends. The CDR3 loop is CASSALLGAGDTQYF. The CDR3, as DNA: TGTGCCAGCAGCGCTTTGTTAGGGGCCGGAGATACGCAGTATTTT.

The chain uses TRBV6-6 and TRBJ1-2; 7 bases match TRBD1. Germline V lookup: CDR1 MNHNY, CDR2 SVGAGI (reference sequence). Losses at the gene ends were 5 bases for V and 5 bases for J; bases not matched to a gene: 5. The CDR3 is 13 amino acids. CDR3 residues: CASSVGQAYGYTF. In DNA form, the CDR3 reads TGTGCCAGCAGTGTTGGACAGGCGTATGGCTACACCTTC.

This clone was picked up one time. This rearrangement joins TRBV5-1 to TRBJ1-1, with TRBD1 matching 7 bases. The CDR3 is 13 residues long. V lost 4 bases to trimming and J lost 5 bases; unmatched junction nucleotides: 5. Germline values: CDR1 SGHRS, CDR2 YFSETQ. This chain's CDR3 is CASSASGGTEAFF. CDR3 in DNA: TGCGCCAGCAGCGCCTCAGGGGGGACTGAAGCTTTCTTT.

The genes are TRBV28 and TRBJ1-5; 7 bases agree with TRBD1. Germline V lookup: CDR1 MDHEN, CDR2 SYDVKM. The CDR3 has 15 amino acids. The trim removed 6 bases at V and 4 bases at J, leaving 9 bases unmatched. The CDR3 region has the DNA TGTGCCAGCAGGACCCAGGGGGGTGGGAATCAGCCCCAGCATTTT. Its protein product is CASRTQGGGNQPQHF.

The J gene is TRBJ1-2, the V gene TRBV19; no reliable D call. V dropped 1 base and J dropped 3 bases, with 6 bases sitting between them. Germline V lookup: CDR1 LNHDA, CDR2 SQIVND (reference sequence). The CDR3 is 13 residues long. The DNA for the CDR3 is TGTGCCAGTAGTATAGTTACAGACTATGGCTACACCTTC. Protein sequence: CASSIVTDYGYTF.